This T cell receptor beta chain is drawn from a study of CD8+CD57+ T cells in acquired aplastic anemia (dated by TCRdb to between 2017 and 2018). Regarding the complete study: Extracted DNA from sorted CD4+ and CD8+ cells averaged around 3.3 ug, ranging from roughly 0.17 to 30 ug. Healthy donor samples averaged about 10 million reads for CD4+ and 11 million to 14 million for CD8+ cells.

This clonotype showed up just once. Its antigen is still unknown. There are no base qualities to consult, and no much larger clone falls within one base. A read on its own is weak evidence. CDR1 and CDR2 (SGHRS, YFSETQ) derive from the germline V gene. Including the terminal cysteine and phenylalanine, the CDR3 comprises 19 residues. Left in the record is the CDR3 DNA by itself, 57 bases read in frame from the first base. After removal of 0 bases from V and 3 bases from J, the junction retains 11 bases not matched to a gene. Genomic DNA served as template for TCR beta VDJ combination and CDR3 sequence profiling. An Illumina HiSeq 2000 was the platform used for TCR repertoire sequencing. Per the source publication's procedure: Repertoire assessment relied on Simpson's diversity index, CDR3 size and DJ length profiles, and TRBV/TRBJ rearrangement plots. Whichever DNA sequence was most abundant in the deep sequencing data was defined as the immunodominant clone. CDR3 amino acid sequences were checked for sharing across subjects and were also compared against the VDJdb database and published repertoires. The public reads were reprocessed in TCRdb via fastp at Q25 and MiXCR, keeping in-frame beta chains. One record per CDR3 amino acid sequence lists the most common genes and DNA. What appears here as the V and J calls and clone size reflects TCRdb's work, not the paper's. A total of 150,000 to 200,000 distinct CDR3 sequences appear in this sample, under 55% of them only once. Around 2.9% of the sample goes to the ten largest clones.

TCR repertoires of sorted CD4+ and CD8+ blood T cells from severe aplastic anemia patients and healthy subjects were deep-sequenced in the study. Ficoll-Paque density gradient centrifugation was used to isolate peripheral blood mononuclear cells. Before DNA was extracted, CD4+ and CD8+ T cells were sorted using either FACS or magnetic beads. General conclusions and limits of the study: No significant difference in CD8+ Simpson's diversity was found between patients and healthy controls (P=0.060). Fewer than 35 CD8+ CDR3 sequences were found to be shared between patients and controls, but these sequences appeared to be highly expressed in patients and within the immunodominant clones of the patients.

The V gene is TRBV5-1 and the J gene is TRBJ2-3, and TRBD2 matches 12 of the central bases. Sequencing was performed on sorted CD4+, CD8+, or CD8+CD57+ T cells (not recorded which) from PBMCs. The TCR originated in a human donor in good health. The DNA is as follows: TGCGCCAGCAGCTTGGTTCTAGCGGGAGGGTTCGCTGAGACAGATACGCAGTATTTT. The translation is CASSLVLAGGFAETDTQYF. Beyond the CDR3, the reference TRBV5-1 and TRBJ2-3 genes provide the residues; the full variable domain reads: KAGVTQTPRYLIKTRGQQVTLSCSPISGHRSVSWYQQTPGQGLQFLFEYFSETQRNKGNFPGRFSGRQFSNSRSEMNVSTLELGDSALYLCASSLVLAGGFAETDTQYFGPGTRLTVL.